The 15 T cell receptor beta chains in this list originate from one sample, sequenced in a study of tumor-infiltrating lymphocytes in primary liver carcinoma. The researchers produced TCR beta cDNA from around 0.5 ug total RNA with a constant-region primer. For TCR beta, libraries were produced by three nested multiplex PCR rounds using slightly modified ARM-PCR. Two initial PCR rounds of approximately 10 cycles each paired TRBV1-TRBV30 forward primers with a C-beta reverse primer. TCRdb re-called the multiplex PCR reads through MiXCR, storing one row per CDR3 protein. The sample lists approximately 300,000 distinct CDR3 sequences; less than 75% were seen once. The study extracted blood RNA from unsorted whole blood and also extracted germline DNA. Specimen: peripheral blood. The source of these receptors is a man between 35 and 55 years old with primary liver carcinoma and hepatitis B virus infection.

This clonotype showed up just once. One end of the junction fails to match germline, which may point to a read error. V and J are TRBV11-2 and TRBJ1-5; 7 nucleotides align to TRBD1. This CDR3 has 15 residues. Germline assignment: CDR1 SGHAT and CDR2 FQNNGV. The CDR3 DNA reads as TGTGCCAGCAGCTTGGAGGGACAGAGCAATCAGGCCCAGCATTTT. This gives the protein CASSLEGQSNQAQHF.

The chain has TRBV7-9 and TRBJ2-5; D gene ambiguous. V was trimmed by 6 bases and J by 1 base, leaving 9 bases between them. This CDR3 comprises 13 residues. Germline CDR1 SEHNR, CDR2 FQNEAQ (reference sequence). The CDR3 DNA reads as TGTGCCAGCAGGGGGTTTGGCCAAGAGACCCAGTACTTC. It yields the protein CASRGFGQETQYF.

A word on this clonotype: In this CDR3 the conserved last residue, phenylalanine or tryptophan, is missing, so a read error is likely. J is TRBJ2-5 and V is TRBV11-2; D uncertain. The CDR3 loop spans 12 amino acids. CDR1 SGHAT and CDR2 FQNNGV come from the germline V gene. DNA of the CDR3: TGTGCCAGTAGCTTAAATCGAGAGACCCAGTACTTA. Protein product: CASSLNRETQYL.

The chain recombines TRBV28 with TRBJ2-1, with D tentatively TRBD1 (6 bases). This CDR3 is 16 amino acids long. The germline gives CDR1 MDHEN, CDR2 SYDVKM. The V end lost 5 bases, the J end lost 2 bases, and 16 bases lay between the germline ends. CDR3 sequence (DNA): TGTGCCAGCAGTCCGCTCACAGGGCCAACCTACAATGAGCAGTTCTTC. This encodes CASSPLTGPTYNEQFF.

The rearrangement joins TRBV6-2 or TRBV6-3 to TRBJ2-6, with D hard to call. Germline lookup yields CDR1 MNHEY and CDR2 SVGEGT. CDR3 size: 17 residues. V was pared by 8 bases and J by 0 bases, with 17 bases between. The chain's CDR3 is CASGSHQRHSGANVLTF. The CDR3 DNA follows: TGTGCCAGCGGTTCACATCAGCGCCACTCTGGGGCCAACGTCCTGACTTTC.

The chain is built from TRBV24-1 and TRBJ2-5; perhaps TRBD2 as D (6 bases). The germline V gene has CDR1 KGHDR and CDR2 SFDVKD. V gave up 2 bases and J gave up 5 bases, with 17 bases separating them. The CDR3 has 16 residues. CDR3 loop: CATSDSGTSTRETQYF. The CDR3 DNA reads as TGTGCCACCAGTGATTCCGGGACTTCAACGAGGGAGACCCAGTACTTC.

The CDR3 bases are TGCGCCAGCAGCTTCAATCACACGAACACCGGGGAGCTGTTTTTT. It specifies CASSFNHTNTGELFF. The chain links TRBV5-1 to TRBJ2-2; unclear D gene. Germline loops: CDR1 SGHRS, CDR2 YFSETQ. The CDR3 is 15 residues long. The germline V and J ends were trimmed by 2 bases and 0 bases, with 8 bases remaining between them.

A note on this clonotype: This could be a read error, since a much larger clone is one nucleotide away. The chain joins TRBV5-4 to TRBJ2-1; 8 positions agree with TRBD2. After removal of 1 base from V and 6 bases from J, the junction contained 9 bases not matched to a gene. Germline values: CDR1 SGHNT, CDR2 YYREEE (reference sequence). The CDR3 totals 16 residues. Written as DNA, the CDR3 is TGTGCCAGCAGCTTGATTGGTAGCGGGATAGGCAATGAGCAGTTCTTC. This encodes CASSLIGSGIGNEQFF. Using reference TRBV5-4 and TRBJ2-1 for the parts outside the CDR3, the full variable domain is ETGVTQSPTHLIKTRGQQVTLRCSSQSGHNTVSWYQQALGQGPQFIFQYYREEENGRGNFPPRFSGLQFPNYSSELNVNALELDDSALYLCASSLIGSGIGNEQFFGPGTRLTVL.

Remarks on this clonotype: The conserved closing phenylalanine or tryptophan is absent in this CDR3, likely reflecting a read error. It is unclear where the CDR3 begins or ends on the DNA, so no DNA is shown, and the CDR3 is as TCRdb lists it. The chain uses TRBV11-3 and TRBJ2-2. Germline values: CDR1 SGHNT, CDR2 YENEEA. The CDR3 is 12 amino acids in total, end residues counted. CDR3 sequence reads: CASSLPTGELLS.

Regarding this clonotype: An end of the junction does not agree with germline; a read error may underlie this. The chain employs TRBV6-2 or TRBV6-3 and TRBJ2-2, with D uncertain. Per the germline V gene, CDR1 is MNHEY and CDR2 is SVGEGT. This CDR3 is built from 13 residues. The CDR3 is CASRPRNTRELFF. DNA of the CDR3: TGTGCCAGCAGACCGAGGAACACCAGGGAGCTGTTTTTT.

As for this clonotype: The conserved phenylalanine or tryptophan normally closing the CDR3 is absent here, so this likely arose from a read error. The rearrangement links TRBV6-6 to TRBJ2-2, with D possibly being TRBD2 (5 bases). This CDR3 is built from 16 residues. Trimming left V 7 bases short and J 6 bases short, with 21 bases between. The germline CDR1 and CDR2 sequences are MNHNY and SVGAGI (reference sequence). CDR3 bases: TGTGCCAGCACCCGTCAAGAGGGCCTTAGGCCCGGGGAGCTGTTTCTT. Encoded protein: CASTRQEGLRPGELFL.

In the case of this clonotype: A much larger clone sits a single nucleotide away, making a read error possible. The CDR3: CASSQLLAGVGKQFF. The DNA of the CDR3 is TGCGCCAGCAGCCAACTGCTAGCGGGAGTTGGTAAGCAGTTCTTC. The rearrangement links TRBV4-3 to TRBJ2-1, with 10 bases aligning to TRBD2. The V segment lost 2 bases and the J segment 11 bases; nucleotides outside the gene matches: 9. Germline loops: CDR1 LGHNA, CDR2 YSLEER. The length of the CDR3 is 15 residues.

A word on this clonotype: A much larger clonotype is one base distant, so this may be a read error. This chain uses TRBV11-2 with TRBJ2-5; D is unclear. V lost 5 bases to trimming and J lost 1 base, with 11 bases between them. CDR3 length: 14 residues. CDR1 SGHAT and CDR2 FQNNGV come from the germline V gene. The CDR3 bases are TGTGCCAGCAGCCCCAGGCTTTTCCAAGAGACCCAGTACTTC. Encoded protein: CASSPRLFQETQYF.

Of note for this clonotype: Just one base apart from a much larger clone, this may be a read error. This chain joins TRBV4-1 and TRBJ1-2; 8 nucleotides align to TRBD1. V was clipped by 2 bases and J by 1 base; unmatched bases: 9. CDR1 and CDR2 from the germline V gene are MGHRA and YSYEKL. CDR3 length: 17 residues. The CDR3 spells CASSQYRQGANNYGYTF. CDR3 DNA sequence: TGCGCCAGCAGCCAATATAGGCAGGGGGCTAATAACTATGGCTACACCTTC.

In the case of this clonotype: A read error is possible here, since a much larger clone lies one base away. CDR3 protein: CASSLRVGCYTF. CDR3 in DNA: TGTGCCAGCAGTTTGAGGGTAGGGTGCTACACCTTC. J is TRBJ1-2 and V is TRBV12-3 or TRBV12-4; the D is unclear. The length of the CDR3 is 12 residues. With 3 bases removed from V and 9 bases from J, the gap between germline ends came to 11 bases.